This T cell receptor (beta chain) is from a study of response to subunit inactivated influenza vaccine. Study observations and caveats: The authors suggested that every seasonal influenza vaccination recruits few new T cells.

In TCRdb, the RT-PCR reads were re-called with MiXCR into one record per CDR3 protein. In the table there are fewer than 800,000 distinct CDR3 sequences, 15% to 19% of which are singletons. A note on this clonotype: Its antigen remains unknown.

The V end lost 0 bases, the J end lost 3 bases, and 9 bases lay between the germline ends. The germline V gene encodes CDR1 SGHRS and CDR2 YFSETQ. The CDR3 consists of 14 residues. V is TRBV5-1 and J is TRBJ2-5; D is undetermined. This receptor was obtained from a middle-aged man who received an inactivated influenza vaccine. Sequenced here: PBMCs from blood, sampled roughly 12 days after vaccination. The CDR3 sequence: CASSLESAEETQYF. DNA for the CDR3: TGCGCCAGCAGCTTGGAGTCGGCAGAAGAGACCCAGTACTTC.